The next 32 T cell receptor beta chains were all read from a single sample in a study of identical twins. Each CDR3 protein is one row after TCRdb ran MiXCR on the 5' RACE reads. The sample shows roughly 720,000 distinct CDR3 sequences, over 15% of them seen only once. A further study also used this sample, focusing on T cells expressing NK-cell markers.

Source material: PBMCs. These receptors were collected from a woman aged 18-30 years in good health.

This clonotype was seen many times. This chain's CDR3 is CASSSRGGNEQFF. The CDR3 coding sequence is TGTGCCAGCAGCTCGCGGGGGGGCAATGAGCAGTTCTTC. The chain combines TRBV7-3 with TRBJ2-1, with 9 bases fitting TRBD2. Germline-derived CDR1 and CDR2 are SGHTA and FQGTGA. The V gene end was trimmed by 4 bases and the J gene end by 6 bases; junction bases not matched to a gene: 1. The CDR3 totals 13 residues.

J is TRBJ2-7 and V is TRBV7-2, with D tentatively TRBD2 (6 bases). Germline loops: CDR1 SGHTA, CDR2 FQGNSA. Trimming left V 5 bases short and J 7 bases short, with 12 bases between. CDR3 size: 12 residues. The CDR3 loop reads CASSPTSWEQYF. CDR3 nucleotide sequence: TGTGCCAGCAGCCCGACTAGTTGGGAGCAGTACTTC.

The chain recombines TRBV24-1 with TRBJ2-7; TRBD2 agrees at 14 bases. The CDR3 contains 20 residues. Germline V gene sequence: CDR1 KGHDR, CDR2 SFDVKD. V lost 4 bases, J lost 3 bases, and 16 bases stayed unmatched. CDR3 bases: TGTGCCACCAGTGAGAAGGGACTAGCGGGAGACAAGGAAGTCCTCTACGAGCAGTACTTC. This codes for CATSEKGLAGDKEVLYEQYF.

The V and J genes are TRBV6-1 and TRBJ2-7, with D hard to call. The CDR3 consists of 13 residues. The germline CDR1 and CDR2 sequences are MNHNS and SASEGT. The V end lost 0 bases, the J end lost 3 bases, and 6 bases lay between the germline ends. CDR3 DNA: TGTGCCAGCAGTGAAGCGCCAGTCTACGAGCAGTACTTC. Its translation is CASSEAPVYEQYF.

This clonotype was counted a few times. The CDR3 DNA follows: TGTGCCAGCAGCCAGAGGGGGACTAGCGGGATACACAATGAGCAGTTCTTC. Protein: CASSQRGTSGIHNEQFF. The rearrangement uses TRBV13 and TRBJ2-1; the match to TRBD2 covers 13 bases. There are 17 residues in the CDR3. The V gene end was trimmed by 5 bases and the J gene end by 5 bases; junction bases not matched to a gene: 9. Per the germline V gene, CDR1 is PRHDT and CDR2 is FYEKMQ (reference sequence).

This clonotype was detected only once. This sequence joins TRBV20-1 and TRBJ2-1, with D perhaps assigned TRBD1 or TRBD2 (5 bases each). This CDR3 is built from 14 residues. Trimming removed 5 bases at V and 8 bases at J, with 19 bases between. Germline lookup yields CDR1 DFQATT and CDR2 SNEGSKA (reference sequence). CDR3 region: CSAAGAKAPHEQFF. The CDR3 DNA is TGCAGTGCTGCCGGGGCAAAGGCACCCCATGAGCAGTTCTTC.

This clonotype has a handful of counts. The chain has TRBV7-6 and TRBJ2-7; TRBD1 aligns across 7 bases. CDR1 is SGHVS, CDR2 FNYEAQ, per germline. V trimming: 4 bases; J trimming: 5 bases; junction bases outside the gene matches: 11. This CDR3 contains 15 residues. For the CDR3, the DNA is TGTGCCAGCAGCTCGGTCTTACAGGGGAGAAACGAGCAGTACTTC. Translated, it gives CASSSVLQGRNEQYF.

The genes are TRBV10-3 and TRBJ2-7; 7 nucleotides agree with TRBD1. The CDR3 contains 12 residues. Germline V gene sequence: CDR1 ENHRY, CDR2 SYGVKD. V shed 2 bases, J shed 5 bases, and the junction held 0 bases outside the gene matches. The CDR3 region is CAISETGDEQYF. The CDR3 DNA sequence: TGTGCCATCAGTGAGACAGGGGACGAGCAGTACTTC.

The chain couples TRBV10-3 to TRBJ2-3, with TRBD2 matching 8 bases. The germline V gene has CDR1 ENHRY and CDR2 SYGVKD. The V gene end was trimmed by 7 bases and the J gene end by 1 base; junction bases not matched to a gene: 13. The CDR3 has 17 amino acids. The DNA for the CDR3 is TGTGCCATCAATAGCGGGATTGGTTCCTCTCGCACAGATACGCAGTATTTT. It specifies CAINSGIGSSRTDTQYF.

This clonotype was observed at least ten times. The chain employs TRBV10-2 and TRBJ2-1; D may be TRBD2 (5 bases). CDR1 WSHSY and CDR2 SAAADI come from the germline V gene. Trimming took 7 bases from V and 7 from J, leaving 8 bases between them. The CDR3 extends over 11 amino acids. Here the CDR3 reads CASKTGNEQFF. CDR3 bases: TGCGCCAGCAAAACGGGAAATGAGCAGTTCTTC.

This rearrangement joins TRBV12-3 or TRBV12-4 to TRBJ2-5; D gene uncertain. The V and J ends lost 1 base and 2 bases respectively, with 8 bases between them. The CDR3 is 14 residues long. DNA for the CDR3: TGTGCCAGCAGTTTAGGGTGGTCGCAAGAGACCCAGTACTTC. Protein: CASSLGWSQETQYF.

The chain carries TRBV15 and TRBJ1-5, with D unresolved. There are 13 residues in the CDR3. Deletions cut 3 bases from V and 6 bases from J, with 9 bases between. The germline CDR1 and CDR2 sequences are LNHNV and YYDKDF (reference sequence). CDR3: CATSSIAGQPQHF. CDR3 bases: TGTGCCACCAGCAGTATAGCCGGTCAGCCCCAGCATTTT.

This clonotype showed up just a few times. J is TRBJ1-5 and V is TRBV7-9; a possible D gene is TRBD1 (5 bases). V was clipped by 0 bases and J by 6 bases, with 9 bases between them. Germline CDR1 reads SEHNR; CDR2 reads FQNEAQ (reference sequence). CDR3 length: 14 amino acids. Here the CDR3 reads CASSLAGTGQPQHF. In nucleotides, the CDR3 is TGTGCCAGCAGCTTAGCAGGGACGGGTCAGCCCCAGCATTTT.

The rearrangement joins TRBV5-1 to TRBJ2-2; D perhaps matches TRBD2 (6 bases). This CDR3 region has 18 residues. V lost 0 bases and J lost 6, with 21 bases in between. In germline, CDR1 is SGHRS, CDR2 YFSETQ. For the CDR3, the DNA is TGCGCCAGCAGCTTGGCAGTCGCGGGGAGATCTGTTGCCGGGGAGCTGTTTTTT. It codes for CASSLAVAGRSVAGELFF.

This clonotype has a handful of counts. The chain couples TRBV12-3 or TRBV12-4 to TRBJ2-1; 9 nucleotides agree with TRBD2. The length of the CDR3 is 17 residues. Unmatched junction bases numbered 8, after V lost 3 bases and J lost 2 bases. The CDR3 region has the DNA TGTGCCAGCAGTTTTGTGCGGGGGGGAGGCGCCTACAATGAGCAGTTCTTC. Amino acid sequence: CASSFVRGGGAYNEQFF.

This clonotype was seen a few times. V usage is TRBV12-3 or TRBV12-4 and J usage is TRBJ1-2, with D possibly matching TRBD1 (5 bases). V was clipped by 5 bases and J by 4 bases, with 14 bases between them. The CDR3 is made up of 14 amino acids. Here the CDR3 reads CASSPLTDSYGYTF. The CDR3 DNA sequence: TGTGCCAGCAGTCCCCTGACAGATTCCTATGGCTACACCTTC.

This clonotype has only a few counts. The chain uses TRBV7-9 and TRBJ2-5; D may be TRBD2 (5 bases). This CDR3 comprises 13 residues. V was clipped by 5 bases and J by 6 bases, with 13 bases between them. The V gene's germline CDR1 is SEHNR and CDR2 FQNEAQ (reference sequence). The DNA of the CDR3 is TGTGCCAGCAGCCCCCTCCTCGGGAAGACCCAGTACTTC. This translates into CASSPLLGKTQYF.

In nucleotides, the CDR3 is TGTGCCAGCTCACCGTGGACAGGGAGCAATCAGCCCCAGCATTTT. Protein: CASSPWTGSNQPQHF. V usage is TRBV18 and J usage is TRBJ1-5, with 8 bases matching TRBD1. The CDR3 contains 15 residues. The V and J ends lost 3 bases and 1 base, in that order; junction bases with no gene match: 2. CDR1 KGHSH and CDR2 LQKENI come from the germline V gene.

DNA of the CDR3: TGTGCCAGCAGCGCCAGGGGTTTAGGCTCTGGGGCCAACGTCCTGACTTTC. The encoded protein is CASSARGLGSGANVLTF. This chain uses TRBV7-9 with TRBJ2-6; D perhaps matches TRBD1 (6 bases). The CDR3 covers 17 residues. V was shortened by 5 bases and J by 0 bases, with 14 bases between the two germline ends. CDR1 SEHNR and CDR2 FQNEAQ come from the germline V gene (reference sequence).

The CDR3 DNA sequence: TGCAGTGCTAGAGGGTTCGAAGGGGGCTACGAGCAGTACTTC. This gives the protein CSARGFEGGYEQYF. The chain links TRBV20-1 to TRBJ2-7; tentatively, D is TRBD1 (6 bases). V dropped 1 base and J dropped 3 bases, with 13 bases sitting between them. Per the germline V gene, CDR1 is DFQATT and CDR2 is SNEGSKA (reference sequence). This CDR3 has 14 residues.

This clonotype was observed a handful of times. The rearrangement uses TRBV10-3 and TRBJ2-5, with D unresolved. Per germline, CDR1 ENHRY and CDR2 SYGVKD. The CDR3 covers 12 residues. Trimming took 0 bases from V and 5 from J, leaving 4 bases between them. The CDR3 DNA follows: TGTGCCATCAGTGAGTCGGAGGAGACCCAGTACTTC. Translating it yields CAISESEETQYF.

This chain uses TRBV7-9 with TRBJ2-5; 7 bases line up with TRBD1. The CDR3 is 14 amino acids. Germline V gives CDR1 SEHNR, CDR2 FQNEAQ (reference sequence). J lost 2 bases, V lost 1 base, and 1 base had no gene match. CDR3: CASSLVDRQETQYF. As DNA, the CDR3 is TGTGCCAGCAGCTTAGTGGACAGGCAAGAGACCCAGTACTTC. Full variable domain (outside the CDR3, taken from reference TRBV7-9 and TRBJ2-5): DTGVSQNPRHKITKRGQNVTFRCDPISEHNRLYWYRQTLGQGPEFLTYFQNEAQLEKSRLLSDRFSAERPKGSFSTLEIQRTEQGDSAMYLCASSLVDRQETQYFGPGTRLLVL.

The chain has TRBV7-2 and TRBJ2-1; D may correspond to TRBD1 or TRBD2 (7 bases each). Germline loops: CDR1 SGHTA, CDR2 FQGNSA. The V end lost 2 bases, the J end lost 15 bases, and 17 bases lay between the germline ends. There are 13 residues in the CDR3. The chain's CDR3 is CASSLFRGGDPFF. The CDR3 coding sequence is TGTGCCAGCAGCTTATTCAGGGGGGGCGATCCGTTCTTC.

J is TRBJ2-7 and V is TRBV27, with 8 bases matching TRBD2. Losses at the gene ends were 4 bases for V and 5 bases for J; bases not matched to a gene: 4. The CDR3 is 13 amino acids. Germline V gives CDR1 MNHEY, CDR2 SMNVEV (reference sequence). This CDR3 reads CASSSSGSHEQYF. The DNA for the CDR3 is TGTGCCAGCAGTTCTAGCGGGTCCCACGAGCAGTACTTC.

The V call is TRBV7-6, the J call TRBJ2-1; TRBD2 matches at 8 bases. Germline V gene sequence: CDR1 SGHVS, CDR2 FNYEAQ. The J segment lost 4 bases and the V segment lost 5 bases, leaving 10 bases of the junction unmatched. The CDR3 sequence is 16 residues long. The CDR3 is CASSPSASGSYNEQFF. CDR3 in DNA: TGTGCCAGCAGCCCTTCGGCTAGCGGGTCTTACAATGAGCAGTTCTTC.

Ten or more counts support this clonotype. The J gene is TRBJ2-1, the V gene TRBV5-8; 8 bases align to TRBD2. Germline V lookup: CDR1 SGHTS, CDR2 YDEGEE. Unmatched junction bases numbered 8, after V lost 2 bases and J lost 7 bases. The CDR3 length is 15 residues. CDR3 amino acids: CASSFGAGDLNEQFF. The CDR3 DNA sequence: TGTGCCAGCAGCTTTGGAGCGGGGGACCTTAATGAGCAGTTCTTC.

The chain joins TRBV20-1 to TRBJ2-7, with D tentatively TRBD1 (6 bases). The CDR3 is 14 amino acids. The germline CDR1 and CDR2 sequences are DFQATT and SNEGSKA (reference sequence). Deletions cut 3 bases from V and 3 bases from J, with 15 bases between. The CDR3 DNA reads as TGCAGTGCTAGGGACCCGGGACATAACTACGAGCAGTACTTC. Translating it yields CSARDPGHNYEQYF.

The J gene is TRBJ2-5, the V gene TRBV2, with a possible D match to TRBD1 (6 bases). Germline CDR1 reads SNHLY; CDR2 reads FYNNEI. V was cut by 8 bases and J by 5 bases, with 12 bases left in between. The CDR3 is made up of 12 amino acids. The CDR3 nucleotides are TGTGCCAGCGGATCAGGGGCCGAGACCCAGTACTTC. Protein product: CASGSGAETQYF.

This clonotype was seen only a few times. The chain is built from TRBV21-1 and TRBJ2-5. TRBV21-1 is designated a pseudogene. The CDR3 covers 15 residues. CDR3 loop: CACSFPSLYQETQYF. The CDR3 DNA sequence: TGTGCCTGCTCCTTCCCTTCCTTGTACCAAGAGACCCAGTACTTC.

V is TRBV5-1 and J is TRBJ1-2; unclear D gene. Germline V lookup: CDR1 SGHRS, CDR2 YFSETQ. The CDR3 loop spans 13 amino acids. V was trimmed by 0 bases and J by 7 bases, leaving 10 bases between them. The CDR3 protein is CASSLDRQSGYTF. The CDR3 bases are TGCGCCAGCAGCTTGGATAGACAAAGTGGCTACACCTTC.

V usage is TRBV18 and J usage is TRBJ2-1, with D maybe TRBD1 (6 bases). Germline assignment: CDR1 KGHSH and CDR2 LQKENI. The CDR3 sequence is 13 residues long. V was cut by 2 bases and J by 8 bases, with 10 bases left in between. The CDR3 DNA reads as TGTGCCAGCTCACCATCACGACAGGATGAGCAGTTCTTC. The encoded protein is CASSPSRQDEQFF. Using reference TRBV18 and TRBJ2-1 for the parts outside the CDR3, the full variable domain is NAGVMQNPRHLVRRRGQEARLRCSPMKGHSHVYWYRQLPEEGLKFMVYLQKENIIDESGMPKERFSAEFPKEGPSILRIQQVVRGDSAAYFCASSPSRQDEQFFGPGTRLTVL.

This clonotype was found a few times. This chain uses TRBV7-2 with TRBJ2-7; 7 bases map to TRBD2. The J segment lost 5 bases and the V segment lost 1 base, leaving 5 bases of the junction unmatched. This CDR3 region has 14 residues. Germline-derived CDR1 and CDR2 are SGHTA and FQGNSA. This chain's CDR3 is CASSLGLALNEQYF. CDR3 in DNA: TGTGCCAGCAGCTTAGGACTAGCTCTAAACGAGCAGTACTTC.